This T cell receptor (beta chain) is drawn from a study of shared clonotypes between healthy human individuals. Per the germline V gene, CDR1 is LNHDA and CDR2 is SQIVND (reference sequence). The CDR3 contains 13 residues. The germline V and J ends were trimmed by 5 bases and 4 bases, with 12 bases remaining between them. Findings and caveats of the study: Rarefaction showed sorted-subset sequencing was incomplete despite large depth. A handful of donors held about 5% of naive CD4 clonotypes in common.

Assay execution took place at the deep level. The repertoire was sequenced with immunoSEQ multiplex PCR; TCRdb's copy has only in-frame clones and lacks some. The table has approximately 720,000 clones, more than 70% seen once. Notes on this clone: Its target is not known.

This chain links TRBV19 with TRBJ2-7; D gene unclear. This receptor was taken from a woman aged 25 to 39 in good health. Sequenced: memory CD4+ T cells sorted from blood. Subset of the sample: CD45RA-negative fraction. In DNA, the CDR3 is TGTGCCAGTAGTCAAGGGAAGCTTTACGAGCAGTACTTC. Amino acids: CASSQGKLYEQYF. Filled out from reference TRBV19 and TRBJ2-7, the complete variable domain reads DGGITQSPKYLFRKEGQNVTLSCEQNLNHDAMYWYRQDPGQGLRLIYYSQIVNDFQKGDIAEGYSVSREKKESFPLTVTSAQKNPTAFYLCASSQGKLYEQYFGPGTRLTVT.